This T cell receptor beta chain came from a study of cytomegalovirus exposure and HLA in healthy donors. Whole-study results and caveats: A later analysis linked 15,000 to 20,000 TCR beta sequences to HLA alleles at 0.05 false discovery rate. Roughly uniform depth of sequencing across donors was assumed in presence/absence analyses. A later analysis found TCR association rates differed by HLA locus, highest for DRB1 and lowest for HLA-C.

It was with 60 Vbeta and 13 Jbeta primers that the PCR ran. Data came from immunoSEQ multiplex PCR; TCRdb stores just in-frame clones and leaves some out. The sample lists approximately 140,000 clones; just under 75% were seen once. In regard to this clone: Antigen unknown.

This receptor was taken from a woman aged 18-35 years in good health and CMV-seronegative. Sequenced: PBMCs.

The DNA for the CDR3 is TGTGCCAGCAGCTTGCTGGGGGGAGACTCCTACGAGCAGTACTTC. Its protein product is CASSLLGGDSYEQYF. This chain connects TRBV5-5 to TRBJ2-7; D perhaps matches TRBD2 (6 bases). This CDR3 has 15 amino acids. The germline V gene has CDR1 SGHKS and CDR2 YYEKEE (reference sequence). V lost 1 base to trimming and J lost 0 bases, with 11 bases between them.